This T cell receptor (beta chain) emerged from a study of blood T cell repertoires in COVID-19. In the study overall: Collection of acute and convalescent COVID-19 samples took place in the United States, Italy and Spain.

Generated by immunoSEQ multiplex PCR, the TCRdb table keeps only in-frame clones and is missing some. The sample consists of roughly 170,000 clones, about 85% of them appearing once. V trimming: 6 bases; J trimming: 2 bases; junction bases outside the gene matches: 3. This CDR3 is built from 13 residues. The sequenced material came from peripheral blood. The V gene is TRBV12-3 or TRBV12-4, the J gene TRBJ2-7, with TRBD2 matching over 8 bases. The origin of this receptor is a man aged 55-75 years who had recovered from COVID-19. DNA of the CDR3: TGTGCCAGCAGCTTGGGACTAGCCTACGAGCAGTACTTC. Amino acid sequence: CASSLGLAYEQYF.